This T cell receptor beta chain was identified in a study of PD-1 blockade in classical Hodgkin lymphoma. Study-wide findings and caveats: After ASCT, patients who started nivolumab under 1 year later were excluded. At baseline, newly diagnosed patients reportedly showed less TCR diversity than healthy donors.

Every single patient, without exception, relapsed after autologous stem cell transplantation, and brentuximab vedotin exposure varied. Generated by immunoSEQ multiplex PCR, the TCRdb table keeps only in-frame clones and is missing some. The sample consists of approximately 73,000 clones, 85% to 95% of them appearing once. This clone was seen more than once but under ten times. Its antigen is unknown. Germline V gene data show CDR1 as SGHRS and CDR2 as YFSETQ. This CDR3 is 17 amino acids long. Trimming stripped 5 bases from V and 0 bases from J, with 20 bases between. The sequences come from peripheral blood mononuclear cells (PBMCs), collected at baseline. The receptor was derived from a human donor with classical Hodgkin lymphoma. This chain connects TRBV5-1 to TRBJ1-1; D ambiguous. The CDR3 sequence is CASRPSGSEYMNTEAFF. CDR3 DNA: TGCGCCAGCAGACCATCGGGCAGTGAATACATGAACACTGAAGCTTTCTTT. Full variable domain (missing parts from reference TRBV5-1 and TRBJ1-1): KAGVTQTPRYLIKTRGQQVTLSCSPISGHRSVSWYQQTPGQGLQFLFEYFSETQRNKGNFPGRFSGRQFSNSRSEMNVSTLELGDSALYLCASRPSGSEYMNTEAFFGQGTRLTVV.